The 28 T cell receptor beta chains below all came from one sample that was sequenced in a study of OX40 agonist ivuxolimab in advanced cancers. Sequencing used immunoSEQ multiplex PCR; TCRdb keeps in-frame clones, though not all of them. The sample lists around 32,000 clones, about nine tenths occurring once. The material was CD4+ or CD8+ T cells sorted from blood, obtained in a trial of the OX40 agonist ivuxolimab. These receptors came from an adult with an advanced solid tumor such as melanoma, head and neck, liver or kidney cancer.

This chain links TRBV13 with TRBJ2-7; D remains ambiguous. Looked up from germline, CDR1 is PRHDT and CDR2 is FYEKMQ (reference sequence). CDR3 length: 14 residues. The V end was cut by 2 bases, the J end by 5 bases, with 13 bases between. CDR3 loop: CASSLMLALHEQYF. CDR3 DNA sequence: TGTGCCAGCAGCTTAATGTTAGCATTGCACGAGCAGTACTTC.

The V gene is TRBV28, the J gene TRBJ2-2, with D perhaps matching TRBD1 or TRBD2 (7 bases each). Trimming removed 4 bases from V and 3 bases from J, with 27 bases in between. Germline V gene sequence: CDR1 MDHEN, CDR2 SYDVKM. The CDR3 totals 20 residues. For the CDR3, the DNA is TGTGCCAGCAGTTATCCAGACAGGGAGGGCAGTAAGACTCACACCGGGGAGCTGTTTTTT. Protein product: CASSYPDREGSKTHTGELFF.

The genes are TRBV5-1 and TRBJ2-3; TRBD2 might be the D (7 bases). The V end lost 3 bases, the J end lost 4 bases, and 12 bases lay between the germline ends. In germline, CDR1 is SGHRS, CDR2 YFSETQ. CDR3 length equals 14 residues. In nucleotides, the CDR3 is TGCGCCAGCAGCTGGGGGGGCCGGCCAGATACGCAGTATTTT. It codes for CASSWGGRPDTQYF.

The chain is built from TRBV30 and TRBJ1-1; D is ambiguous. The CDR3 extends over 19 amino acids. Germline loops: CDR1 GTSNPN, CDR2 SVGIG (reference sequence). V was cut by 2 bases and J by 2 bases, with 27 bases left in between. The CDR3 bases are TGTGCCTGGAGTCCACCTTACTTTGGGAAGGGTTCAAAAAACACTGAAGCTTTCTTT. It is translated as CAWSPPYFGKGSKNTEAFF.

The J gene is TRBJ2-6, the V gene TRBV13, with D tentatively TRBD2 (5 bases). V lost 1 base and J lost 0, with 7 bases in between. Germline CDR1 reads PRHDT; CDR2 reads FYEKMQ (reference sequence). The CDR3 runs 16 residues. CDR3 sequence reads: CASSLEGDSGANVLTF. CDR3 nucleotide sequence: TGTGCCAGCAGCTTAGAGGGAGACTCTGGGGCCAACGTCCTGACTTTC.

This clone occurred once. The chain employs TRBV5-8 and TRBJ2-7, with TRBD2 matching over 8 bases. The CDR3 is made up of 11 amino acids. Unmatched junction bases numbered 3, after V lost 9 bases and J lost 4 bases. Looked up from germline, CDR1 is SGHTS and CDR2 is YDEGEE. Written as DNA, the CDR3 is TGTGCCACTACTAGCGGATACGAGCAGTACTTC. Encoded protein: CATTSGYEQYF.

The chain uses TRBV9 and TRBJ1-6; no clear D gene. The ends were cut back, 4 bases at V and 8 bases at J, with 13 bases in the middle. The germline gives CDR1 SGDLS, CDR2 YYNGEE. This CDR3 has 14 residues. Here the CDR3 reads CASSQADGDSPLHF. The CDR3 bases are TGTGCCAGCAGCCAGGCAGACGGGGATTCACCCCTCCACTTT. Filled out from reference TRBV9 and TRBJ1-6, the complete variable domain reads DSGVTQTPKHLITATGQRVTLRCSPRSGDLSVYWYQQSLDQGLQFLIQYYNGEERAKGNILERFSAQQFPDLHSELNLSSLELGDSALYFCASSQADGDSPLHFGNGTRLTVT.

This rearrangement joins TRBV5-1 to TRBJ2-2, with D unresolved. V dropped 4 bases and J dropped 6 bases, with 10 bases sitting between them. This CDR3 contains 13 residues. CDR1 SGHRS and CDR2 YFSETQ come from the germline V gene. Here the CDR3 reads CASSPAAPGELFF. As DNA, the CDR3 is TGCGCCAGCAGCCCCGCTGCTCCCGGGGAGCTGTTTTTT.

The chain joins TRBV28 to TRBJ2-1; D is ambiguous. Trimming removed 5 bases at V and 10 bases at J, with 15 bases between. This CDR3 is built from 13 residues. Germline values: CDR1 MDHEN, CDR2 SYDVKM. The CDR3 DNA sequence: TGTGCCAGCAGTCCCACACGGAATGGCGAGCAGTTCTTC. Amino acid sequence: CASSPTRNGEQFF.

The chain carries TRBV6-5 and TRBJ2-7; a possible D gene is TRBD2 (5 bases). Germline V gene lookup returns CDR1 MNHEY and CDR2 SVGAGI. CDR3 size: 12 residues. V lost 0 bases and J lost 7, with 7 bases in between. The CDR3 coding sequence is TGTGCCAGCAGTTACTCGAGGGCGGAGCAGTACTTC. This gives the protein CASSYSRAEQYF.

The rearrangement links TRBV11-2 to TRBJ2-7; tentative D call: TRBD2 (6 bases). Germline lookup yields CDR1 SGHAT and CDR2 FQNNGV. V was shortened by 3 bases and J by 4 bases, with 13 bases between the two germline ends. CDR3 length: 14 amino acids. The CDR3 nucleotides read TGTGCCAGCAGCTTTGGAGGAGGGTCTTACGAGCAGTACTTC. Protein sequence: CASSFGGGSYEQYF.

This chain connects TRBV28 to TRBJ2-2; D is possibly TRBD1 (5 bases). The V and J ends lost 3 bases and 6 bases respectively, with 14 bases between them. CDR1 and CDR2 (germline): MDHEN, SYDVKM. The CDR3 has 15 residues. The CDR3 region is CASSFSRQGAGELFF. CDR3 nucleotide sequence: TGTGCCAGCAGTTTTTCCCGCCAGGGTGCCGGGGAGCTGTTTTTT.

The chain's CDR3 is CASSPKLASQETQYF. In nucleotides, the CDR3 is TGTGCCAGCAGTCCCAAACTAGCGAGCCAAGAGACCCAGTACTTC. The rearrangement joins TRBV13 to TRBJ2-5; TRBD2 agrees at 7 bases. The CDR3 is made up of 15 amino acids. V shed 6 bases, J shed 1 base, and the junction held 8 bases outside the gene matches. Germline assignment: CDR1 PRHDT and CDR2 FYEKMQ (reference sequence).

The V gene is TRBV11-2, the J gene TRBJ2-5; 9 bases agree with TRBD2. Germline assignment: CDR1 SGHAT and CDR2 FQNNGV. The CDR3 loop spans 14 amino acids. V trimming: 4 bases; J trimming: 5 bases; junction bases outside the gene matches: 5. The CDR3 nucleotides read TGTGCCAGCAGCTCCGGACTAGCGTGGGAGACCCAGTACTTC. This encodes CASSSGLAWETQYF.

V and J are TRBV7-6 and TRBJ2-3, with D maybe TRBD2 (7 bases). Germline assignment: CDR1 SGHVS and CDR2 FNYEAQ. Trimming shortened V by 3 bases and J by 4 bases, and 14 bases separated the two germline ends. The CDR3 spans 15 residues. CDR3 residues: CASSFGGGRPDTQYF. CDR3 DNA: TGTGCCAGCAGCTTTGGGGGGGGCCGGCCAGATACGCAGTATTTT.

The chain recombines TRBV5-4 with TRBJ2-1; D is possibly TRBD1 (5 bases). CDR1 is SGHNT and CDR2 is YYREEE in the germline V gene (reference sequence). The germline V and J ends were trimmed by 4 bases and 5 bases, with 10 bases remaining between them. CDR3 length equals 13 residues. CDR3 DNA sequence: TGTGCCAGCAGCCCGACAGCTCACAATGAGCAGTTCTTC. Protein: CASSPTAHNEQFF.

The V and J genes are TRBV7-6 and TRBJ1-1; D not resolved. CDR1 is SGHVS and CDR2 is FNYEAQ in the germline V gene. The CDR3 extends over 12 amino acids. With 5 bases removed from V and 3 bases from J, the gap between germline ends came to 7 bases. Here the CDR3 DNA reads TGTGCCAGCAGCCGTGAGGACACTGAAGCTTTCTTT. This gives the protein CASSREDTEAFF. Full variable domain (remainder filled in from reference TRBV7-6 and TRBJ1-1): GAGVSQSPRYKVTKRGQDVALRCDPISGHVSLYWYRQALGQGPEFLTYFNYEAQQDKSGLPNDRFSAERPEGSISTLTIQRTEQRDSAMYRCASSREDTEAFFGQGTRLTVV.

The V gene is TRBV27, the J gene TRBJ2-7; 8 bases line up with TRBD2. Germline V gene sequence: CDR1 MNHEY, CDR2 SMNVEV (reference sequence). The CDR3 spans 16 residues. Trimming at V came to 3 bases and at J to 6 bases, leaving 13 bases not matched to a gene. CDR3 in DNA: TGTGCCAGCAGTTTTATGACCCCAGCGGGGGTAGGCGAGCAGTACTTC. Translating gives CASSFMTPAGVGEQYF.

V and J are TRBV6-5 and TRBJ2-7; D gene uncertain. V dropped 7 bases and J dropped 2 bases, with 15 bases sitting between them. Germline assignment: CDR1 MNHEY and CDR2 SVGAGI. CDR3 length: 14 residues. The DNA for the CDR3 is TGTGCCAGCATAACCCCTCACTCTGCCTACGAGCAGTACTTC. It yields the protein CASITPHSAYEQYF.

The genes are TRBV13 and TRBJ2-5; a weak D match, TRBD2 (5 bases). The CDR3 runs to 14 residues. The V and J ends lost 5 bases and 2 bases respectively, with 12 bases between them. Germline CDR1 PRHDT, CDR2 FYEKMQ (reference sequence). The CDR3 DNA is TGTGCCAGCAGCGTGGACTTTTTTCAAGAGACCCAGTACTTC. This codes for CASSVDFFQETQYF. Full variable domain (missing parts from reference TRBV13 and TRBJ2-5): AAGVIQSPRHLIKEKRETATLKCYPIPRHDTVYWYQQGPGQDPQFLISFYEKMQSDKGSIPDRFSAQQFSDYHSELNMSSLELGDSALYFCASSVDFFQETQYFGPGTRLLVL.

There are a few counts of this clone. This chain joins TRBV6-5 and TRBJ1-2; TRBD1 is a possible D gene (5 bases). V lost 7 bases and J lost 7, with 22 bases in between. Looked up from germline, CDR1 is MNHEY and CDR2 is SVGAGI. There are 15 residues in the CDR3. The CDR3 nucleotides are TGTGCCAGCAACACCGGGGGATCAGGGTATGGTGGCTACACCTTC. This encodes CASNTGGSGYGGYTF.

CDR3 region: CASGLGGIEETQYF. In DNA, the CDR3 is TGTGCTAGTGGTTTGGGTGGGATTGAGGAGACCCAGTACTTC. The V gene is TRBV12-5, the J gene TRBJ2-5; D unresolved. The CDR3 is made up of 14 amino acids. Germline V gene lookup returns CDR1 LGHNT and CDR2 FRNRAP. Between the trimmed V and J ends, which lost 1 base and 5 bases, there was a span of 11 bases. The full variable domain, its missing parts supplied by reference TRBV12-5 and TRBJ2-5, is DARVTQTPRHKVTEMGQEVTMRCQPILGHNTVFWYRQTMMQGLELLAYFRNRAPLDDSGMPKDRFSAEMPDATLATLKIQPSEPRDSAVYFCASGLGGIEETQYFGPGTRLLVL.

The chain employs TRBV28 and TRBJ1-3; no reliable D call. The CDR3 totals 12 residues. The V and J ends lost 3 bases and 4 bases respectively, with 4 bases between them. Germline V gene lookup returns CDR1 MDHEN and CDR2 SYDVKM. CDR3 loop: CASSLGGNTIYF. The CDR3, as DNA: TGTGCCAGCAGTTTGGGGGGAAACACCATATATTTT.

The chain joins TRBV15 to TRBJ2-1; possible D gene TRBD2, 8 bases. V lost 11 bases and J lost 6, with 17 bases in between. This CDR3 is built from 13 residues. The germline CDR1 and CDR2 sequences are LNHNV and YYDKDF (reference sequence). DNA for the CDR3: TGTGCCGTTACAGGGGCGGGAGGCAATGAGCAGTTCTTC. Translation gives CAVTGAGGNEQFF.

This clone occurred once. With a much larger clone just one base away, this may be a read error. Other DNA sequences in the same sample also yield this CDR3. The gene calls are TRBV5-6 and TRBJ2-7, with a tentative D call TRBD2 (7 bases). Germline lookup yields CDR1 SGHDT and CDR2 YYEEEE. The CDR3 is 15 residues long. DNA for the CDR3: TGCGCCCGCAGCTGGGGACTCGCGGGGGCGGGGGAGCAGTACTTC. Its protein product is CARSWGLAGAGEQYF.

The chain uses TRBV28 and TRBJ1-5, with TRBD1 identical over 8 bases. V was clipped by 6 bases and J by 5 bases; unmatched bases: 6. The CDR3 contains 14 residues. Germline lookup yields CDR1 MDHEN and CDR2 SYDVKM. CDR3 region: CASRDGTGYQPQHF. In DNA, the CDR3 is TGTGCCAGCAGGGATGGGACAGGCTATCAGCCCCAGCATTTT.

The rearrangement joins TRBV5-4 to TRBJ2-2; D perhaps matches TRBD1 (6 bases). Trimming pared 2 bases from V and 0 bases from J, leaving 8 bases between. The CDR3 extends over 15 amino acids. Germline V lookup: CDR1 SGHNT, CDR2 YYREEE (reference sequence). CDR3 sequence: CASSFGGSNTGELFF. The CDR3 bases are TGTGCCAGCAGCTTTGGGGGCTCGAACACCGGGGAGCTGTTTTTT. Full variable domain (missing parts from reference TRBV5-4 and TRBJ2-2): ETGVTQSPTHLIKTRGQQVTLRCSSQSGHNTVSWYQQALGQGPQFIFQYYREEENGRGNFPPRFSGLQFPNYSSELNVNALELDDSALYLCASSFGGSNTGELFFGEGSRLTVL.

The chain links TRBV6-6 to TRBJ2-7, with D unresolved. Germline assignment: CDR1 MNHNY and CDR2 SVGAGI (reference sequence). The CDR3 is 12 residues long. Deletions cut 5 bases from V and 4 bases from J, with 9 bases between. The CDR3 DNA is TGTGCCAGCAGTACCGACCCTTACGAGCAGTACTTC. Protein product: CASSTDPYEQYF.